The 30 T cell receptor beta chains presented below share a single source sample, sequenced in a study of spatial heterogeneity in lung cancer. No antigen is known for these receptors. Documented time point: sample taken at primary tumor resection. One entry per CDR3 protein, called by TCRdb with MiXCR from the 5' RACE reads. The repertoire includes about 4,900 distinct CDR3 sequences, roughly 22% of them detected once, and 8% to 10% sits in the top ten. The study's findings and limits: The study found that expanded intratumoral alpha and beta TCR counts tracked tumor mutation counts.

The sequences come from lung tumor tissue, collected at surgery. The receptors stem from a male donor with early-stage non-small cell lung cancer.

The chain recombines TRBV5-4 with TRBJ2-1; tentative D call: TRBD1 (6 bases). With 2 bases removed from V and 6 bases from J, the gap between germline ends came to 12 bases. The CDR3 has 14 residues. Germline assignment: CDR1 SGHNT and CDR2 YYREEE (reference sequence). The CDR3 spells CASSFRDISNEQFF. The CDR3 DNA reads as TGTGCCAGCAGCTTTCGGGACATCAGCAATGAGCAGTTCTTC.

The rearrangement links TRBV12-3 or TRBV12-4 to TRBJ2-7, with TRBD1 matching 8 bases. After removal of 6 bases from V and 6 bases from J, the junction contained 7 bases not matched to a gene. CDR3 size: 13 residues. This chain's CDR3 is CASSLRGTGEQYF. Written as DNA, the CDR3 is TGTGCCAGCAGCCTCCGAGGGACAGGCGAGCAGTACTTC.

J is TRBJ1-1 and V is TRBV7-2, with no clear D. Germline V gene lookup returns CDR1 SGHTA and CDR2 FQGNSA. The CDR3 has 15 amino acids. V lost 1 base and J lost 5, with 14 bases in between. The CDR3, as DNA: TGTGCCAGCAGCTTAGATGCGACTCTTCGGACTGAAGCTTTCTTT. The encoded protein is CASSLDATLRTEAFF.

This sequence joins TRBV7-9 and TRBJ1-5; maybe TRBD1 (5 bases). The CDR3 loop spans 14 amino acids. V lost 5 bases to trimming and J lost 5 bases, with 13 bases between them. CDR1 SEHNR and CDR2 FQNEAQ come from the germline V gene (reference sequence). The CDR3 region is CASSPGDGYQPQHF. CDR3 DNA sequence: TGTGCCAGCAGCCCCGGGGACGGTTATCAGCCCCAGCATTTT.

The table lists this clonotype with a few counts. V gene TRBV20-1 combines with J gene TRBJ1-5, with D perhaps TRBD1 (6 bases). CDR1 and CDR2 (germline): DFQATT, SNEGSKA (reference sequence). V lost 5 bases and J lost 9, with 20 bases in between. The CDR3 is 14 amino acids. The CDR3 loop is CSAPGQTGSGPQHF. CDR3 bases: TGCAGTGCTCCTGGACAGACCGGGTCTGGGCCCCAGCATTTT.

The rearrangement joins TRBV11-3 to TRBJ2-3; TRBD1 might be the D (6 bases). The CDR3 covers 15 residues. The V and J ends lost 1 base and 4 bases respectively, with 12 bases between them. The germline gives CDR1 SGHNT, CDR2 YENEEA. CDR3 bases: TGTGCCAGCAGCTTAGGGAACAGGGAAGCAGATACGCAGTATTTT. This translates into CASSLGNREADTQYF.

This clonotype qualifies as medium-sized. The genes are TRBV19 and TRBJ1-5, with D possibly TRBD1 on 5 matching bases. With 6 bases removed from V and 1 base from J, the gap between germline ends came to 16 bases. This CDR3 contains 16 residues. The germline gives CDR1 LNHDA, CDR2 SQIVND (reference sequence). As DNA, the CDR3 is TGTGCCAGTAGGACAACGGGACTGAGGAGCAATCAGCCCCAGCATTTT. It yields the protein CASRTTGLRSNQPQHF. The full variable domain, in which reference TRBV19 and TRBJ1-5 provide the parts outside the CDR3, is DGGITQSPKYLFRKEGQNVTLSCEQNLNHDAMYWYRQDPGQGLRLIYYSQIVNDFQKGDIAEGYSVSREKKESFPLTVTSAQKNPTAFYLCASRTTGLRSNQPQHFGDGTRLSIL.

This clonotype has ten or more counts. The chain has TRBV29-1 and TRBJ2-1; no definite D call. The CDR3 contains 11 residues. V was cut by 2 bases and J by 4 bases, with 3 bases left in between. Germline CDR1 is SQVTM and CDR2 is ANQGSEA. CDR3 DNA: TGCAGCGTTGAATTGTACAATGAGCAGTTCTTC. Translated: CSVELYNEQFF.

The V gene is TRBV7-9, the J gene TRBJ2-5, with D possibly being TRBD1 (6 bases). The CDR3 is made up of 13 amino acids. Germline lookup yields CDR1 SEHNR and CDR2 FQNEAQ (reference sequence). Trimming removed 1 base at V and 3 bases at J, with 6 bases between. The CDR3 nucleotides are TGTGCCAGCAGCTTAGGACAGGAAGAGACCCAGTACTTC. Protein sequence: CASSLGQEETQYF. The whole variable domain, remainder taken from reference TRBV7-9 and TRBJ2-5, is DTGVSQNPRHKITKRGQNVTFRCDPISEHNRLYWYRQTLGQGPEFLTYFQNEAQLEKSRLLSDRFSAERPKGSFSTLEIQRTEQGDSAMYLCASSLGQEETQYFGPGTRLLVL.

This clonotype was recorded many times. The V and J genes are TRBV5-4 and TRBJ1-4; a weak D match, TRBD1 (6 bases). Germline values: CDR1 SGHNT, CDR2 YYREEE (reference sequence). The CDR3 is made up of 13 amino acids. Trimming removed 4 bases at V and 6 bases at J, with 10 bases between. The CDR3 reads CASSTRQDEKLFF. The CDR3 nucleotides read TGTGCCAGCAGCACGAGACAGGATGAAAAACTGTTTTTT.

This clonotype is medium-sized (0.01 to 0.1%) in the sample. The chain employs TRBV6-6 and TRBJ1-1; 7 bases are a match to TRBD1. The germline CDR1 and CDR2 sequences are MNHNY and SVGAGI (reference sequence). The junction had 8 bases not matched to a gene; V was cut back by 2 bases and J by 5 bases. This CDR3 spans 15 amino acids. Here the CDR3 DNA reads TGTGCCAGCAGTTACAAGGGGGCGCGGGGAACTGAAGCTTTCTTT. This codes for CASSYKGARGTEAFF.

This clonotype was observed at least ten times. A much larger clone differs by one base, so this may be a read error. J is TRBJ1-5 and V is TRBV19; D not resolved. The germline V and J ends were trimmed by 5 bases and 9 bases, with 11 bases remaining between them. Germline loops: CDR1 LNHDA, CDR2 SQIVND (reference sequence). This CDR3 has 12 residues. CDR3: CASSVVPGPQHF. As DNA, the CDR3 is TGTGCCAGTAGTGTGGTCCCCGGGCCCCAGCATTTT.

This clonotype came up a few times. This chain connects TRBV7-9 to TRBJ1-1; no definite D call. CDR3 size: 14 residues. V was shortened by 2 bases and J by 1 base, with 8 bases between the two germline ends. CDR1 is SEHNR, CDR2 FQNEAQ, per germline (reference sequence). CDR3 nucleotide sequence: TGTGCCAGCAGCTTACAGGCGGGGAACACTGAAGCTTTCTTT. Translated, it gives CASSLQAGNTEAFF.

This clonotype ranks as medium-sized. The chain links TRBV19 to TRBJ2-5; D is possibly TRBD1 (5 bases). The germline gives CDR1 LNHDA, CDR2 SQIVND (reference sequence). Deletions cut 7 bases from V and 5 bases from J, with 14 bases between. The CDR3 is 13 amino acids. The CDR3 here is CASTDDSSETQYF. As DNA, the CDR3 is TGTGCCAGTACCGACGACAGTTCGGAGACCCAGTACTTC.

In its sample, this clonotype was seen a few times. The chain recombines TRBV7-2 with TRBJ2-3; D unclear. From germline, CDR1 is SGHTA and CDR2 FQGNSA. This CDR3 has 13 residues. V lost 1 base to trimming and J lost 3 bases, with 5 bases between them. Written as DNA, the CDR3 is TGTGCCAGCAGCTTAGTGGGGACAGATACGCAGTATTTT. It is translated as CASSLVGTDTQYF. The entire variable domain, with the rest obtained from reference TRBV7-2 and TRBJ2-3, is as follows: GAGVSQSPSNKVTEKGKDVELRCDPISGHTALYWYRQSLGQGLEFLIYFQGNSAPDKSGLPSDRFSAERTGGSVSTLTIQRTQQEDSAVYLCASSLVGTDTQYFGPGTRLTVL.

In this sample, this clonotype turned up many times. The V and J genes are TRBV4-1 and TRBJ2-6, with 8 bases fitting TRBD2. The CDR3 covers 21 residues. V shed 4 bases, J shed 2 bases, and the junction held 19 bases outside the gene matches. The germline V gene has CDR1 MGHRA and CDR2 YSYEKL. As DNA, the CDR3 is TGCGCCAGCAGCCGACACAAACTGAGAAGCGGGAGTAGCGCTGGGGCCAACGTCCTGACTTTC. This codes for CASSRHKLRSGSSAGANVLTF.

This clonotype is medium-sized within its sample. This chain links TRBV6-2 or TRBV6-3 with TRBJ2-1; D tentatively fits TRBD1 or TRBD2 (6 bases each). CDR1 MNHEY and CDR2 SVGEGT come from the germline V gene. The CDR3 has 16 residues. The germline V and J ends were trimmed by 6 bases and 4 bases, with 19 bases remaining between them. CDR3 nucleotides: TGTGCCAGCAGGGGGGTTCATCGGGGGCGATACAATGAGCAGTTCTTC. This codes for CASRGVHRGRYNEQFF.

This clonotype was detected only a few times. The chain joins TRBV7-6 to TRBJ2-1; D gene uncertain. This CDR3 spans 15 amino acids. CDR1 and CDR2 (germline): SGHVS, FNYEAQ. V dropped 3 bases and J dropped 0 bases, with 9 bases sitting between them. The CDR3 is CASSFRSSSYNEQFF. The CDR3 bases are TGTGCCAGCAGCTTTCGGTCAAGCTCCTACAATGAGCAGTTCTTC.

The chain carries TRBV29-1 and TRBJ2-7, with D perhaps matching TRBD1 (5 bases). Trimming removed 2 bases at V and 6 bases at J, with 20 bases between. Looked up from germline, CDR1 is SQVTM and CDR2 is ANQGSEA. The CDR3 is 15 residues long. This CDR3 reads CSVEPLGGREGEQYF. The CDR3 DNA reads as TGCAGCGTTGAACCCCTCGGTGGCAGGGAAGGCGAGCAGTACTTC.

The rearrangement uses TRBV4-3 and TRBJ1-2, with TRBD1 matching over 7 bases. Trimming took 5 bases from V and 4 from J; bases not matched to a gene: 7. The germline V gene encodes CDR1 LGHNA and CDR2 YSLEER. This CDR3 has 14 amino acids. As DNA, the CDR3 is TGCGCCAGCAGCGTATCGACAGGGCCCTATGGCTACACCTTC. Translated, it gives CASSVSTGPYGYTF.

This clonotype appeared a few times. The chain links TRBV12-3 or TRBV12-4 to TRBJ2-4; D call uncertain. Trimming removed 2 bases from V and 0 bases from J, with 8 bases in between. The CDR3 has 15 amino acids. The CDR3 is CASSLMGLAKNIQYF. The CDR3 bases are TGTGCCAGCAGTTTAATGGGGTTAGCCAAAAACATTCAGTACTTC.

The chain has TRBV5-5 and TRBJ2-7, with D possibly being TRBD2 (5 bases). V gave up 4 bases and J gave up 2 bases, with 13 bases separating them. Per germline, CDR1 SGHKS and CDR2 YYEKEE (reference sequence). There are 14 residues in the CDR3. The CDR3 loop is CASSPFGVTYEQYF. The DNA for the CDR3 is TGTGCCAGCAGCCCCTTCGGGGTTACCTACGAGCAGTACTTC.

V is TRBV4-2 and J is TRBJ1-2; 7 bases line up with TRBD1. V lost 5 bases and J lost 3; bases outside the gene matches: 6. The CDR3 is 14 residues long. CDR1 and CDR2 (germline): LGHNA, YNFKEQ. This CDR3 is CASSGQVLYYGYTF. DNA of the CDR3: TGTGCCAGCAGCGGACAGGTTCTCTACTATGGCTACACCTTC.

This clonotype is large (0.1 to 1%) in the sample. V and J are TRBV9 and TRBJ2-7; the D gene is possibly TRBD2 (6 bases). The V gene's germline CDR1 is SGDLS and CDR2 YYNGEE. The length of the CDR3 is 15 residues. The germline V and J ends were trimmed by 3 bases and 2 bases, with 15 bases remaining between them. CDR3 amino acids: CASSARLGEAYEQYF. As DNA, the CDR3 is TGTGCCAGCAGCGCTCGCCTGGGGGAGGCCTACGAGCAGTACTTC.

CDR3 region: CASSYEIGQPQETQYF. CDR3 sequence (DNA): TGTGCCAGCAGTTACGAAATCGGACAGCCTCAAGAGACCCAGTACTTC. The chain has TRBV6-2 or TRBV6-3 and TRBJ2-5; D is perhaps TRBD1 (6 bases). V gave up 2 bases and J gave up 2 bases, with 15 bases separating them. Germline lookup yields CDR1 MNHEY and CDR2 SVGEGT. There are 16 residues in the CDR3.

The sample holds many counts of this clonotype. The chain links TRBV7-9 to TRBJ1-4; the D is unclear. Per germline, CDR1 SEHNR and CDR2 FQNEAQ (reference sequence). This CDR3 is 13 amino acids long. V lost 2 bases and J 5 bases, leaving 6 bases between the germline ends. CDR3 in amino acids: CASSLSQNEKLFF. The CDR3 DNA reads TGTGCCAGCAGCTTATCCCAAAATGAAAAACTGTTTTTT.

About this clonotype: Mismatch with germline at one junction end may stem from a read error. The chain uses TRBV18 and TRBJ2-1; 10 bases are shared with TRBD2. The CDR3 contains 18 residues. Germline loops: CDR1 KGHSH, CDR2 LQKENI. The CDR3 protein is CTSSPFGQGLAKAHEQFF. The CDR3 DNA follows: TGTACCAGCTCACCATTTGGCCAGGGACTAGCGAAGGCCCATGAGCAGTTCTTC.

The V and J genes are TRBV7-2 and TRBJ1-4; D might be TRBD1 (5 bases). This CDR3 region has 15 residues. Trimming pared 5 bases from V and 10 bases from J, leaving 20 bases between. Germline CDR1 SGHTA, CDR2 FQGNSA. CDR3 in amino acids: CASSPLPQEIGKLFF. In nucleotides, the CDR3 is TGTGCCAGCAGCCCCCTCCCACAGGAGATCGGAAAACTGTTTTTT.

V usage is TRBV28 and J usage is TRBJ1-5, with TRBD1 as a possible D gene (6 bases). Germline loops: CDR1 MDHEN, CDR2 SYDVKM. Trimming removed 6 bases from V and 6 bases from J, with 21 bases in between. The CDR3 totals 16 residues. The CDR3 here is CASSLPGRGLGQPQHF. DNA of the CDR3: TGTGCCAGCAGCCTCCCCGGCAGGGGACTCGGTCAGCCCCAGCATTTT. Using reference TRBV28 and TRBJ1-5 for the parts outside the CDR3, the full variable domain is DVKVTQSSRYLVKRTGEKVFLECVQDMDHENMFWYRQDPGLGLRLIYFSYDVKMKEKGDIPEGYSVSREKKERFSLILESASTNQTSMYLCASSLPGRGLGQPQHFGDGTRLSIL.

This clonotype is medium-sized within its sample. V gene TRBV7-9 combines with J gene TRBJ2-3, with D hard to call. V gave up 5 bases and J gave up 4 bases, with 4 bases separating them. Looked up from germline, CDR1 is SEHNR and CDR2 is FQNEAQ (reference sequence). This CDR3 region has 11 residues. The CDR3 sequence is CASSNPDTQYF. Written as DNA, the CDR3 is TGTGCCAGCAGCAACCCAGATACGCAGTATTTT.